The sample holds many counts of the clone carrying this TCR beta chain. Its antigen is not identified. The CDR3 covers 14 residues. The V gene's germline CDR1 is SGHAT and CDR2 FQNNGV. V lost 3 bases and J lost 1, with 9 bases in between. The sample originates from a study of regulatory T cells in long-lasting Graves disease. TCR beta libraries were built with iRepertoire HTBI primers and Arm-PCR of CDR3 regions. Each CDR3 protein is one row after TCRdb ran MiXCR on the multiplex PCR reads. The sample lists around 460,000 distinct CDR3 sequences; 20% to 25% were seen once. Study-level points and caveats: Persistent disease favored TRBV28, TRBJ1-2 and TRBJ2-5.

Time point noted: persistent/refractory GD, antithyroid drugs over 5 years with positive TRAb. After RNA was extracted from PBMCs, the TCR library was made from it. Criteria from the American Thyroid Association guidelines were applied to diagnose Graves' disease. Patients hailed from an endocrinology department in Xi'an, China. EDTA tubes collected around 10 milliliters of peripheral blood. Source: peripheral blood mononuclear cells (PBMCs), taken when the disease was refractory, from a patient treated with antithyroid drugs. The receptor's source is a female donor with Graves disease. The genes are TRBV11-2 and TRBJ2-5; D may be TRBD2 (6 bases). CDR3 in amino acids: CASSLGLSQETQYF. The DNA for the CDR3 is TGTGCCAGCAGCTTGGGACTGTCCCAAGAGACCCAGTACTTC.